This is a list of T cell receptor beta chains from one sample in a study of T cell responses to AZD1222 COVID-19 vaccine. Assay used: immunoSEQ multiplex PCR; TCRdb lists only in-frame clones, some missing. The sample lists 150,000 or so clones, about 93% occurring once. Sequenced material: peripheral blood, taken on day 0 of AZD1222 vaccination. The origin of the receptors is an adult in good health. The CDR3 runs from the conserved cysteine through the conserved F or W. Each record gives: D gene, V gene, clone size, J gene, CDR3 DNA, CDR3 protein. The D gene is left open where the match is weak. Not all rows give a size; the values are once, few, many and, for expanded clones, a class.

-	TRBV28	-	TRBJ1-1	TGTGCCAGCAGACGATCCGACACCACTGAAGCTTTCTTT	CASRRSDTTEAFF
-	TRBV7-9	-	TRBJ1-4	TGTGCCAGCAGCTTAGCGGCAGGAAAACTGTTTTTT	CASSLAAGKLFF
-	TRBV19	-	TRBJ2-6	TGTGCCAGTAGTATAGGGCAATTCGGGGCCAACGTCCTGACTTTC	CASSIGQFGANVLTF
TRBD1	TRBV5-1	-	TRBJ1-6	TGCGCCAGCAGCTTAAACAGGGGGCTAAATTCACCCCTCCACTTT	CASSLNRGLNSPLHF
-	TRBV12-3/TRBV12-4	once	TRBJ1-1	TGTGCCAGCAGTTTGGGCGGGCAAGCTTTCTTT	CASSLGGQAFF
-	TRBV25-1	-	TRBJ1-2	TGTGCCAGCAGTGATTTTCGGGGCTACACCTTC	CASSDFRGYTF
-	TRBV3-1/TRBV3-2	-	TRBJ2-5	TGTGCCAGCTCTATGAGCGGGCCCTACCAAGAGACCCAGTACTTC	CASSMSGPYQETQYF
TRBD1	TRBV11-1	-	TRBJ2-1	TGTGCCAGCAGACCCGGACAGGGCCGGTGGGATGAGCAGTTCTTC	CASRPGQGRWDEQFF
TRBD1	TRBV3-1/TRBV3-2	once	TRBJ2-7	TGTGCCAGCAGCCGGGACAGGGGTTCCTACGAGCAGTACTTC	CASSRDRGSYEQYF
-	TRBV5-1	-	TRBJ1-6	TGCGCCAGCAGCTTGGAAATAGGACAGCCGACGACAAATTCACCCCTCCACTTT	CASSLEIGQPTTNSPLHF
TRBD1	TRBV14	-	TRBJ2-5	TGTGCCAGCAGCCCCGGGACAGCCCTTGGGGAGACCCAGTACTTC	CASSPGTALGETQYF
-	TRBV3-1/TRBV3-2	-	TRBJ2-3	TGTGCCAGCAGCCAAGAGATCGGTTTAAGCACAGATACGCAGTATTTT	CASSQEIGLSTDTQYF
-	TRBV10-1	-	TRBJ1-5	TGCGCCAGCAGGACCAGCACGGACAGCAATCAGCCCCAGCATTTT	CASRTSTDSNQPQHF
-	TRBV3-1/TRBV3-2	-	TRBJ2-7	TGTGCCAGCAGCCAAGATGTAGACAGGAGCTACGAGCAGTACTTC	CASSQDVDRSYEQYF
-	TRBV5-6	-	TRBJ1-3	TGTGCCAGCAGCTTCGGTCCCTCTGGAAACACCATATATTTT	CASSFGPSGNTIYF
TRBD1	TRBV2	-	TRBJ1-2	TGTGCCAGCAGTGACAGGGGGCGCGGCTACACCTTC	CASSDRGRGYTF
-	TRBV18	-	TRBJ2-6	TGTGCCAGCTCACCACAGAGTTTCTCTGGGGCCAACGTCCTGACTTTC	CASSPQSFSGANVLTF
TRBD1	TRBV7-9	-	TRBJ1-2	TGTGCCAGCAGCTTAGCTACAGGGGCTGGCTACACCTTC	CASSLATGAGYTF
TRBD1	TRBV3-1/TRBV3-2	-	TRBJ1-2	TGTGCCAGCAGCTTGGGACAGGGGGATGGCTACACCTTC	CASSLGQGDGYTF
TRBD1	TRBV4-1	-	TRBJ1-4	TGCGCCAGCAGCTTCCAGGGGGTCAATGAAAAACTGTTTTTT	CASSFQGVNEKLFF